The 24 T cell receptor beta chains given below trace back to one sample, sequenced in a study of cytomegalovirus exposure and HLA in healthy donors. This PCR relied on a set of 60 Vbeta primers and 13 Jbeta primers. TCRdb keeps only in-frame clones here, not all; method: immunoSEQ multiplex PCR. The data show roughly 140,000 clones, with over 70% seen just once and 6.8% held by the top ten. Sequencing was carried out using PBMCs. The receptors originated from a man in his forties in good health and CMV-seropositive.

The chain is built from TRBV11-2 and TRBJ1-1, with TRBD1 identical over 7 bases. V shed 4 bases, J shed 4 bases, and the junction held 9 bases outside the gene matches. Germline CDR1 SGHAT, CDR2 FQNNGV. This CDR3 is 15 amino acids long. Here the CDR3 DNA reads TGTGCCAGCAGCTCTCAGGGGGGAAGAAGCACTGAAGCTTTCTTT. It codes for CASSSQGGRSTEAFF.

CDR3: CASSITSGSSTDTQYF. The CDR3 DNA follows: TGTGCCAGCTCAATTACTAGCGGATCTAGCACAGATACGCAGTATTTT. This sequence joins TRBV18 and TRBJ2-3; the match to TRBD2 covers 8 bases. Germline loops: CDR1 KGHSH, CDR2 LQKENI. The junction had 7 bases not matched to a gene; V was cut back by 5 bases and J by 0 bases. This CDR3 has 16 residues.

The V call is TRBV6-6, the J call TRBJ2-7; 9 nucleotides agree with TRBD1. CDR1 and CDR2 from the germline V gene are MNHNY and SVGAGI (reference sequence). The CDR3 extends over 15 amino acids. V shed 7 bases, J shed 1 base, and the junction held 8 bases outside the gene matches. The CDR3 nucleotides read TGTGCCAGCACCTTCGGGGGACAGGGATCCTACGAGCAGTACTTC. Residues: CASTFGGQGSYEQYF.

V is TRBV6-5 and J is TRBJ2-5; 10 bases fit TRBD1. The CDR3 loop spans 15 amino acids. The ends lost 2 bases at V and 3 bases at J; junction bases unmatched: 3. Germline CDR1 and CDR2: MNHEY and SVGAGI. The CDR3 sequence is CASSYGGTGEETQYF. Written as DNA, the CDR3 is TGTGCCAGCAGTTACGGGGGGACAGGGGAAGAGACCCAGTACTTC.

The V and J genes are TRBV19 and TRBJ1-2; TRBD1 might be the D (6 bases). Germline CDR1 and CDR2: LNHDA and SQIVND (reference sequence). The CDR3 length is 14 residues. The V gene lost 0 bases and the J gene lost 2 bases, with 7 bases spanning the gap. Written as DNA, the CDR3 is TGTGCCAGTAGTATAGACAGGGGAAACTATGGCTACACCTTC. Its protein product is CASSIDRGNYGYTF.

There are a few counts of this clone. The chain employs TRBV5-1 and TRBJ2-2; 10 bases are a match to TRBD1. Germline V gene data show CDR1 as SGHRS and CDR2 as YFSETQ. Trimming cost V 4 bases and J 3 bases; bases outside gene matches: 6. The CDR3 has 16 amino acids. The CDR3 DNA is TGCGCCAGCAGCATCGGGACAGGGGTATACACCGGGGAGCTGTTTTTT. It encodes CASSIGTGVYTGELFF.

The chain links TRBV27 to TRBJ2-5; D remains ambiguous. The CDR3 has 14 amino acids. The V end was cut by 0 bases, the J end by 0 bases, with 5 bases between. Germline V gives CDR1 MNHEY, CDR2 SMNVEV (reference sequence). CDR3 nucleotides: TGTGCCAGCAGTTTATCGGGCGACCAAGAGACCCAGTACTTC. Translating it yields CASSLSGDQETQYF.

This clone was counted a single time. An end of the junction differs from the germline gene, which may be a read error. The chain couples TRBV10-3 to TRBJ2-7; TRBD2 agrees at 11 bases. The CDR3 is 14 amino acids. CDR1 ENHRY and CDR2 SYGVKD come from the germline V gene. CDR3 region: CAVRASGGTYEQYF. The CDR3 DNA reads TGTGCCGTCAGAGCTAGCGGGGGGACCTACGAGCAGTACTTC.

This sequence joins TRBV19 and TRBJ1-5; D may be TRBD1 (5 bases). Germline V CDR1 and CDR2: LNHDA, SQIVND (reference sequence). The CDR3 spans 14 residues. Trimming cost V 7 bases and J 0 bases, with 10 bases left between them. The CDR3 region has the DNA TGTGCCAGTAATGGGGGGTATAGCAATCAGCCCCAGCATTTT. Amino acids: CASNGGYSNQPQHF.

J is TRBJ1-1 and V is TRBV5-4, with D tentatively TRBD1 (5 bases). Trimming pared 4 bases from V and 3 bases from J, leaving 16 bases between. The CDR3 has 15 residues. Germline V gene lookup returns CDR1 SGHNT and CDR2 YYREEE (reference sequence). The CDR3 sequence is CASSPQGWVDTEAFF. Written as DNA, the CDR3 is TGTGCCAGCAGCCCGCAGGGTTGGGTTGACACTGAAGCTTTCTTT.

The V call is TRBV28, the J call TRBJ2-1; 8 bases fit TRBD2. CDR1 MDHEN and CDR2 SYDVKM come from the germline V gene. J gave up 7 bases and V 6 bases, and 11 bases lay outside the gene matches. The CDR3 is 15 residues long. In DNA form, the CDR3 reads TGTGCCAGCAGCAGGAGCGGGGGCCCTTTAAATGAGCAGTTCTTC. The encoded protein is CASSRSGGPLNEQFF.

This clone was counted a few times. The chain couples TRBV10-3 to TRBJ2-7; 8 nucleotides align to TRBD2. The V gene end was trimmed by 10 bases and the J gene end by 4 bases; junction bases not matched to a gene: 9. The germline CDR1 and CDR2 sequences are ENHRY and SYGVKD. The CDR3 runs to 13 residues. The CDR3, as DNA: TGTGCCACCGCCCCCAGCGGGAGTTACGAGCAGTACTTC. This sequence encodes CATAPSGSYEQYF.

The CDR3 region has the DNA TGTGCCAGCAGCGTAGTCTCGGCGGGGAGCACAGATACGCAGTATTTT. Translated: CASSVVSAGSTDTQYF. The rearrangement uses TRBV9 and TRBJ2-3; a weak D match, TRBD2 (6 bases). The CDR3 consists of 16 residues. V was trimmed by 0 bases and J by 0 bases, leaving 11 bases between them. Per germline, CDR1 SGDLS and CDR2 YYNGEE.

The rearrangement uses TRBV5-1 and TRBJ2-7; 8 bases map to TRBD1. V lost 3 bases to trimming and J lost 7 bases; unmatched junction nucleotides: 12. CDR1 SGHRS and CDR2 YFSETQ come from the germline V gene. This CDR3 region has 15 residues. The CDR3 sequence is CASSSLTGDMGEQYF. CDR3 nucleotides: TGCGCCAGCAGCTCCTTGACAGGGGATATGGGTGAGCAGTACTTC.

There are a few counts of this clone. Other DNA sequences in this sample translate to the same CDR3. This sequence joins TRBV18 and TRBJ1-1, with 7 nucleotides matching TRBD1. This CDR3 region has 13 residues. J gave up 8 bases and V 0 bases, and 3 bases lay outside the gene matches. Germline-derived CDR1 and CDR2 are KGHSH and LQKENI. The DNA for the CDR3 is TGTGCCAGCTCACCACCAGGGGGCACGGAAGCTTTCTTT. The encoded protein is CASSPPGGTEAFF.

This chain's CDR3 is CASSLTSGRTLPDTQYF. CDR3 nucleotides: TGTGCCAGCAGCTTAACTAGCGGGAGAACCCTTCCAGATACGCAGTATTTT. The rearrangement joins TRBV7-2 to TRBJ2-3, with TRBD2 identical over 11 bases. The germline CDR1 and CDR2 sequences are SGHTA and FQGNSA. V shed 2 bases and J 4 bases; nucleotides not matched to a gene: 8. The CDR3 totals 17 residues.

The chain employs TRBV27 and TRBJ2-7, with D possibly TRBD1 on 6 matching bases. The CDR3 totals 14 residues. Trimming took off 4 bases at V and 2 bases at J, with 12 bases between the two ends. Germline V gives CDR1 MNHEY, CDR2 SMNVEV (reference sequence). The CDR3 is CASSYRQDPYEQYF. In DNA form, the CDR3 reads TGTGCCAGCAGTTATCGACAGGACCCCTACGAGCAGTACTTC.

J is TRBJ2-2 and V is TRBV30; 8 bases agree with TRBD1. The CDR3 is 13 residues long. V shed 7 bases, J shed 0 bases, and the junction held 1 base outside the gene matches. CDR1 is GTSNPN and CDR2 is SVGIG in the germline V gene (reference sequence). CDR3 residues: CALDRANTGELFF. The CDR3 DNA follows: TGTGCCTTGGACAGGGCGAACACCGGGGAGCTGTTTTTT.

This clone was picked up a small number of times. CDR3 sequence (DNA): TGTGCCAGCAGACTGGGGCAGGGCCCCAATCAGCCCCAGCATTTT. As protein: CASRLGQGPNQPQHF. The J gene is TRBJ1-5, the V gene TRBV28; D is perhaps TRBD1 (5 bases). V was trimmed by 6 bases and J by 3 bases, leaving 15 bases between them. The CDR3 extends over 15 amino acids. The germline CDR1 and CDR2 sequences are MDHEN and SYDVKM.

This rearrangement joins TRBV29-1 to TRBJ1-2, with a tentative D call TRBD1 (6 bases). This CDR3 has 14 residues. Germline CDR1 reads SQVTM; CDR2 reads ANQGSEA. V was trimmed by 4 bases and J by 3 bases, leaving 15 bases between them. CDR3 bases: TGCAGCGTTGGCCCTAGGGGGACGGACTATGGCTACACCTTC. This translates into CSVGPRGTDYGYTF.

V usage is TRBV4-3 and J usage is TRBJ2-3; 12 nucleotides match TRBD2. V lost 1 base and J lost 2; bases outside the gene matches: 4. CDR3 size: 17 residues. Germline-derived CDR1 and CDR2 are LGHNA and YSLEER. The CDR3 spells CASSQGLAGAPTDTQYF. The CDR3 nucleotides read TGCGCCAGCAGCCAAGGACTAGCGGGGGCGCCCACAGATACGCAGTATTTT.

This clone occurred a few times. The genes are TRBV28 and TRBJ1-5; no clear D. The germline V gene has CDR1 MDHEN and CDR2 SYDVKM. V was pared by 2 bases and J by 2 bases, with 16 bases between. CDR3 length: 17 residues. The CDR3 loop reads CASSLTIGEQGNQPQHF. CDR3 nucleotide sequence: TGTGCCAGCAGTTTAACTATCGGGGAACAAGGCAATCAGCCCCAGCATTTT.

The chain joins TRBV6-4 to TRBJ1-1; TRBD1 matches 7 bases. V lost 3 bases, J lost 3 bases, and 7 bases stayed unmatched. In germline, CDR1 is MRHNA, CDR2 SNTAGT. The CDR3 spans 15 residues. CDR3 sequence: CASSETYTGDTEAFF. CDR3 nucleotides: TGTGCCAGCAGTGAAACGTATACAGGGGACACTGAAGCTTTCTTT.

The chain employs TRBV9 and TRBJ1-1, with a tentative D call TRBD1 (6 bases). Trimming took 1 base from V and 8 from J, leaving 15 bases between them. The CDR3 covers 14 residues. Germline values: CDR1 SGDLS, CDR2 YYNGEE. Here the CDR3 reads CASSVIDQTGEAFF. The CDR3 nucleotides are TGTGCCAGCAGCGTAATTGACCAAACAGGGGAAGCTTTCTTT.